This paragraph covers one T cell receptor (beta chain) sequence. The antigen remains unidentified. This sample stems from a study of OX40 agonist ivuxolimab in advanced cancers. Sequenced by immunoSEQ multiplex PCR; TCRdb stores in-frame clones only, minus some. This repertoire shows about 34,000 clones, approximately 82% found once; its top ten account for roughly 2.5%. Trimming shortened V by 7 bases and J by 3 bases, and 13 bases separated the two germline ends. The CDR3 runs 14 residues. CDR1 is SGDLS, CDR2 YYNGEE, per germline. Study-level findings and limits: Some nonresponders additionally presented with little normalized T-cell clonal expansion.

The chain recombines TRBV9 with TRBJ1-4; possibly TRBD1 for D (5 bases). The sequence came from an adult with an advanced solid tumor such as melanoma, head and neck, liver or kidney cancer. The sample was CD4+ or CD8+ T cells sorted from blood, taken in a trial of the OX40 agonist ivuxolimab. The CDR3 loop is CASGQGFANEKLFF. The CDR3 coding sequence is TGTGCCAGCGGCCAGGGTTTTGCTAATGAAAAACTGTTTTTT.